What follows is one TCR beta chain and its context. The data derive from a study of blood T cell repertoires in COVID-19. At the level of the study: T cells, B-cell-depleted T cells, or PBMCs provided the cDNA or gDNA that served as material.

Individuals aged about 18 to 100 years were recruited from 20 to 25 US areas. Researchers sorted participants into cohorts using their self-reported clinical history. Study processing details: For nucleated cells, counts were estimated from reference gene primer amplification. Sequencing used immunoSEQ multiplex PCR; TCRdb keeps in-frame clones, though not all of them. V, J and clone size derive from that table, while D and trimming were established from the DNA sequence. The sample lists 350,000 to 400,000 clones; over 85% were seen once. Germline values: CDR1 SQVTM, CDR2 ANQGSEA. The V end lost 4 bases, the J end lost 2 bases, and 17 bases lay between the germline ends. The CDR3 spans 15 residues.

Specimen: PBMCs or T cells enriched from blood (not recorded which). The receptor's source is a young woman who had recovered from COVID-19. The rearrangement joins TRBV29-1 to TRBJ1-2; no clear D. CDR3 coding DNA: TGCAGCGTTGGGGCGGCCACGGGAGTCAACTATGGCTACACCTTC. This sequence encodes CSVGAATGVNYGYTF.